This T cell receptor beta chain is from a study of T-cell reconstitution after alpha-beta-depleted transplantation in children. A TCRbeta library incorporating unique molecular identifiers was prepared. TCRdb processed the PCR reads anew with MiXCR; each CDR3 protein has one entry. This repertoire shows about 830,000 distinct CDR3 sequences, 16% found once; its top ten account for 5%. Of note for this clonotype: The antigen is unknown.

The study, taken as a whole, reports: Reported findings indicate that, about two months after transplant, alpha-beta T cells came from several hundred expanded clones, which were derived from non-depleted graft cells. The authors attributed T-cell counts and diversity one year after transplant mostly to newly produced T cells. For some patients, TCRbeta diversity was high at day 60 because of recipient T cells and thymic progenitors that survived.

V lost 0 bases, J lost 5 bases, and 16 bases lay in between. The germline gives CDR1 SGHAT, CDR2 FQNNGV. The CDR3 runs 16 residues. This material consisted of PBMCs, mostly from graft donor cells, taken 360 days after TCRalphabeta/CD19-depleted stem cell transplant. This TCR was sampled from a male patient between 5 and 17 years old who had a stem cell transplant for acute lymphoblastic leukemia, so the T cells may come from the graft donor. This chain uses TRBV11-2 with TRBJ1-1; no reliable D call. CDR3 DNA: TGTGCCAGCAGCTTAGATTCGGGTCCCCCAAAAACTGAAGCTTTCTTT. Translating gives CASSLDSGPPKTEAFF.